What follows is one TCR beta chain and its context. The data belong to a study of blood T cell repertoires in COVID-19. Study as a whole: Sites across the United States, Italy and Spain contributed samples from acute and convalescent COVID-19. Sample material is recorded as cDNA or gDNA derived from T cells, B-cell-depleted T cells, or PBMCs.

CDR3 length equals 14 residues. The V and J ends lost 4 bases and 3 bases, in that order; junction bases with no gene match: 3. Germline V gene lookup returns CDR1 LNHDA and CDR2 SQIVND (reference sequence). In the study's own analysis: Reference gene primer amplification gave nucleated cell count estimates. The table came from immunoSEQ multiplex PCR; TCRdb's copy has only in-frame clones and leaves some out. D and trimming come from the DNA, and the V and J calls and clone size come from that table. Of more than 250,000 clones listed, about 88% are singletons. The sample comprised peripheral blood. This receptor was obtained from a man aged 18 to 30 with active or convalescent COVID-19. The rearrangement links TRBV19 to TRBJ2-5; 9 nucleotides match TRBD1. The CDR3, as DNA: TGTGCCAGTAGTACGGGACAGGGCAAAGAGACCCAGTACTTC. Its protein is CASSTGQGKETQYF.